The next 5 T cell receptor beta chains were all read from a single sample in a study of blood T cell repertoires in COVID-19. Clones were read by immunoSEQ multiplex PCR, and TCRdb kept only the in-frame ones, dropping some. Among a few hundred thousand clones listed, 80% to 90% were seen once. Sequenced: PBMCs or T cells enriched from blood (not recorded which). The receptor set was obtained from a man younger than 45 who had recovered from COVID-19.

This clone was seen only a few times. The V gene is TRBV3-1 (or the pseudogene TRBV3-2), the J gene TRBJ1-6; possibly TRBD1 for D (6 bases). Germline V gene lookup returns CDR1 LGHDT and CDR2 YNNKEL (reference sequence). The CDR3 length is 17 residues. Trimming took 4 bases from V and 2 from J, leaving 15 bases between them. CDR3 sequence: CASSRDTPRAYNSPLHF. CDR3 coding DNA: TGTGCCAGCAGCCGGGACACCCCGAGGGCCTATAATTCACCCCTCCACTTT.

The chain uses TRBV7-2 and TRBJ2-7; 10 nucleotides agree with TRBD2. This CDR3 is built from 16 residues. The germline gives CDR1 SGHTA, CDR2 FQGNSA. V trimming: 2 bases; J trimming: 2 bases; junction bases outside the gene matches: 6. DNA for the CDR3: TGTGCCAGCAGCTTAAGCAGCGGGGGGGGCCCCTACGAGCAGTACTTC. Translated: CASSLSSGGGPYEQYF.

The rearrangement joins TRBV3-1 (or the pseudogene TRBV3-2) to TRBJ2-1; 8 positions agree with TRBD2. Germline CDR1 reads LGHDT; CDR2 reads YNNKEL (reference sequence). V lost 0 bases, J lost 11 bases, and 6 bases stayed unmatched. The CDR3 has 14 residues. Here the CDR3 reads CASSQDSERGKQFF. CDR3 DNA: TGTGCCAGCAGCCAAGATTCTGAGCGGGGGAAGCAGTTCTTC.

The rearrangement uses TRBV5-5 and TRBJ2-7; the D gene is possibly TRBD2 (6 bases). Germline V CDR1 and CDR2: SGHKS, YYEKEE (reference sequence). V lost 2 bases and J 4 bases, leaving 19 bases between the germline ends. The CDR3 spans 16 residues. CDR3 nucleotide sequence: TGTGCCAGCAGCTTTTATGGAGGGACCAGGGCGTACGAGCAGTACTTC. Its translation is CASSFYGGTRAYEQYF.

The sample holds one count of this clone. The V call is TRBV3-1 (or the pseudogene TRBV3-2), the J call TRBJ1-2, with 7 bases matching TRBD1. Trimming took 6 bases from V and 3 from J; bases not matched to a gene: 4. CDR1 and CDR2 (germline): LGHDT, YNNKEL (reference sequence). This CDR3 region has 13 residues. The CDR3 reads CASRVQGDYGYTF. The CDR3 DNA follows: TGTGCCAGCAGGGTGCAGGGGGACTATGGCTACACCTTC.